One T cell receptor beta chain is described in this entry. Its specificity is not known. A CD45RA+ naive subset and a CD45RA-negative memory subset were split from CD4+ cells. Germline V CDR1 and CDR2: SEHNR, FQNEAQ (reference sequence). V lost 4 bases and J lost 5, with 23 bases in between. This CDR3 region has 17 residues. The entry originates in a study of shared clonotypes between healthy human individuals. Findings and caveats of the study: Clonotypes shared by all four donors outscored non-shared clonotypes in generation probability. Roughly 5% of naive CD4 clonotypes were shared across four donors. The genetic and exposure-history diversity represented was limited by few donors.

Clones were read by immunoSEQ multiplex PCR, and TCRdb kept only the in-frame ones, dropping some. The sample lists about 510,000 clones, almost 97% seen once, with about 0.054% in the top ten. This TCR was recovered from a woman between 25 and 40 years old in good health. Sequenced sample: naive CD4+ T cells sorted from blood. The sample's subset: CD45RA+ positively selected. The rearrangement uses TRBV7-9 and TRBJ2-5, with a tentative D call TRBD2 (6 bases). The CDR3 here is CASSSPGVWGVGETQYF. In nucleotides, the CDR3 is TGTGCCAGCAGCTCGCCGGGAGTCTGGGGGGTAGGGGAGACCCAGTACTTC.